This T cell receptor (beta chain) was retrieved from a study of graft-versus-host responses after intestinal transplantation. Study in general: Each recipient received a multivisceral, liver-intestinal, or isolated intestinal graft. Recipients uniformly received anti-thymocyte globulin induction, followed by tacrolimus and steroids for approximately 3 years.

Worth noting for this clone: Its specificity is not known.

Regarding the study as a whole: Recipient marrow held GvH clones, some first seen in ileum or blood.

The table came from immunoSEQ multiplex PCR; TCRdb's copy has only in-frame clones and leaves some out. The sample lists some 84,000 clones, 82% occurring once. The sequences come from unstimulated CD4+ T cells sorted from spleen or lymph node cells, collected before intestinal transplant. This TCR was sampled from a human donor who received an intestinal transplant.

The chain's CDR3 is CASSGSGGAYEQYF. Written as DNA, the CDR3 is TGTGCCAGCAGTGGTAGCGGGGGGGCCTACGAGCAGTACTTC. The V gene is TRBV28, the J gene TRBJ2-7, with TRBD2 matching over 11 bases. The CDR3 sequence is 14 residues long. CDR1 is MDHEN and CDR2 is SYDVKM in the germline V gene. J was trimmed by 2 bases and V by 5 bases; bases with no gene match: 2.